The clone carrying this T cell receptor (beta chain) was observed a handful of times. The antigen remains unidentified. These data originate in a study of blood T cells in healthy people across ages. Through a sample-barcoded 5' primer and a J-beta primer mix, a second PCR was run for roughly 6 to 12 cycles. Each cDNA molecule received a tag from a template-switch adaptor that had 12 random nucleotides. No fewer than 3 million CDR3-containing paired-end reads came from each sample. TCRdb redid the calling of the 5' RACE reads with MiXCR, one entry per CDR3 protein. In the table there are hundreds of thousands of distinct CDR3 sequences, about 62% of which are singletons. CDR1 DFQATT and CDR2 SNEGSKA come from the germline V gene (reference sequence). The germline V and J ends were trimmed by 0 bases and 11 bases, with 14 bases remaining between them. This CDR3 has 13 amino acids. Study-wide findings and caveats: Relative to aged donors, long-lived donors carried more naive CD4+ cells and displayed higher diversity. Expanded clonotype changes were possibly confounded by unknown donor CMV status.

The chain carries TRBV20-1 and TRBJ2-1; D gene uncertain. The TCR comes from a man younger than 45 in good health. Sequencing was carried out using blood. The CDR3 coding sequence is TGCAGTGCTAGAGACCCGGGTCCCCTAAAGCAGTTCTTC. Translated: CSARDPGPLKQFF.